This entry lists 23 T cell receptor beta chains sequenced from one sample in a study of T cells in Graves' hyperthyroidism and ophthalmopathy. TCR beta CDR3 region amplification was performed from RNA transcripts. The primer set for the first-round RT-PCR of the TCR CDR3 was HTBI. TCRdb itself ran the multiplex PCR reads through MiXCR, one entry per CDR3 protein. The data show about 380,000 distinct CDR3 sequences, roughly 20% seen once. Sequencing was done on a sample of blood. The receptor source for this set is a man younger than 35 with Graves' ophthalmopathy.

This clonotype was counted ten times or more. The chain joins TRBV5-5 to TRBJ2-1; either TRBD1 or TRBD2 may supply D (5 bases each). The length of the CDR3 is 14 residues. Germline V gene lookup returns CDR1 SGHKS and CDR2 YYEKEE (reference sequence). V was pared by 4 bases and J by 8 bases, with 16 bases between. CDR3 sequence (DNA): TGTGCCAGCAGCAGGGACGCCCGGTTCGATGAGCAGTTCTTC. This encodes CASSRDARFDEQFF. Supplemented by reference TRBV5-5 and TRBJ2-1, the full variable domain reads DAGVTQSPTHLIKTRGQQVTLRCSPISGHKSVSWYQQVLGQGPQFIFQYYEKEERGRGNFPDRFSARQFPNYSSELNVNALLLGDSALYLCASSRDARFDEQFFGPGTRLTVL.

This clonotype was picked up many times. The chain carries TRBV7-9 and TRBJ2-3; TRBD2 aligns across 8 bases. CDR1 is SEHNR, CDR2 FQNEAQ, per germline (reference sequence). The CDR3 totals 15 residues. The trim removed 2 bases at V and 4 bases at J, leaving 5 bases unmatched. For the CDR3, the DNA is TGTGCCAGCAGCTTACGAAGCGGGGGTCCAGATACGCAGTATTTT. This gives the protein CASSLRSGGPDTQYF. The variable domain in full, with the rest retrieved from reference TRBV7-9 and TRBJ2-3, is DTGVSQNPRHKITKRGQNVTFRCDPISEHNRLYWYRQTLGQGPEFLTYFQNEAQLEKSRLLSDRFSAERPKGSFSTLEIQRTEQGDSAMYLCASSLRSGGPDTQYFGPGTRLTVL.

There are many counts of this clonotype. The chain uses TRBV29-1 and TRBJ1-2; D is ambiguous. There are 11 residues in the CDR3. Per germline, CDR1 SQVTM and CDR2 ANQGSEA. Deletions cut 3 bases from V and 8 bases from J, with 10 bases between. The CDR3: CSVDGEGGYTF. DNA of the CDR3: TGCAGCGTTGATGGTGAGGGAGGCTACACCTTC.

This clonotype was seen ten or more times. The chain combines TRBV27 with TRBJ2-1; possibly TRBD1 or TRBD2 for D (5 bases each). Per germline, CDR1 MNHEY and CDR2 SMNVEV (reference sequence). V was pared by 6 bases and J by 5 bases, with 23 bases between. The CDR3 is made up of 17 amino acids. The CDR3 reads CASSYTAGARSDNEQFF. CDR3 in DNA: TGTGCCAGCAGCTATACGGCCGGGGCGAGATCCGACAATGAGCAGTTCTTC.

This clonotype has ten or more counts. V gene TRBV9 combines with J gene TRBJ2-7; TRBD1 agrees at 9 bases. V shed 0 bases, J shed 0 bases, and the junction held 1 base outside the gene matches. Per germline, CDR1 SGDLS and CDR2 YYNGEE. The CDR3 runs to 15 residues. The CDR3 loop reads CASSVGTGASYEQYF. In DNA form, the CDR3 reads TGTGCCAGCAGCGTAGGGACAGGGGCCTCCTACGAGCAGTACTTC. Full variable domain (missing parts from reference TRBV9 and TRBJ2-7): DSGVTQTPKHLITATGQRVTLRCSPRSGDLSVYWYQQSLDQGLQFLIQYYNGEERAKGNILERFSAQQFPDLHSELNLSSLELGDSALYFCASSVGTGASYEQYFGPGTRLTVT.

The chain recombines TRBV5-8 with TRBJ1-2; 7 bases agree with TRBD1. Germline CDR1 reads SGHTS; CDR2 reads YDEGEE. After removal of 0 bases from V and 8 bases from J, the junction contained 10 bases not matched to a gene. The CDR3 is 15 residues long. As DNA, the CDR3 is TGTGCCAGCAGCTTGGCGGCAGGGAGGGGGCGCGGCTACACCTTC. Its protein is CASSLAAGRGRGYTF.

This rearrangement joins TRBV28 to TRBJ1-4, with D hard to call. V lost 0 bases and J lost 8, with 10 bases in between. The germline gives CDR1 MDHEN, CDR2 SYDVKM. The CDR3 totals 14 residues. CDR3 sequence (DNA): TGTGCCAGCAGTTTATGGGGAACGGAGGAAAAACTGTTTTTT. As protein: CASSLWGTEEKLFF.

V usage is TRBV28 and J usage is TRBJ1-4; possibly TRBD1 for D (5 bases). The germline V gene has CDR1 MDHEN and CDR2 SYDVKM. Trimming removed 2 bases from V and 8 bases from J, with 18 bases in between. The CDR3 consists of 16 residues. DNA of the CDR3: TGTGCCAGCAGTTTAGGGAAGGGACCTACGCGGGAAAAACTGTTTTTT. Its protein product is CASSLGKGPTREKLFF.

The J gene is TRBJ2-5, the V gene TRBV6-2 or TRBV6-3, with D tentatively TRBD1 or TRBD2 (6 bases each). Germline V lookup: CDR1 MNHEY, CDR2 SVGEGT. The CDR3 spans 15 residues. With 0 bases removed from V and 6 bases from J, the gap between germline ends came to 14 bases. CDR3 nucleotide sequence: TGTGCCAGCAGTTACTCCTCGGCGGGACAAAAGACCCAGTACTTC. Its protein is CASSYSSAGQKTQYF.

A few counts support this clonotype. The chain is built from TRBV5-1 and TRBJ1-2; D possibly corresponds to TRBD1 (5 bases). CDR1 and CDR2 from the germline V gene are SGHRS and YFSETQ. This CDR3 comprises 14 residues. V lost 1 base and J 1 base, leaving 8 bases between the germline ends. CDR3 DNA: TGCGCCAGCAGCTTGTCCGGGGGTAACTATGGCTACACCTTC. Protein: CASSLSGGNYGYTF.

In this sample, this clonotype turned up many times. The rearrangement links TRBV20-1 to TRBJ2-5, with 11 bases identical to TRBD2. Germline V CDR1 and CDR2: DFQATT, SNEGSKA (reference sequence). The CDR3 loop spans 15 amino acids. V lost 2 bases to trimming and J lost 5 bases; unmatched junction nucleotides: 7. CDR3 nucleotide sequence: TGCAGTGCTAGACTAGCGGGGGGAATAAGGGAGACCCAGTACTTC. It encodes CSARLAGGIRETQYF.

This clonotype was seen a few times. The gene calls are TRBV12-3 or TRBV12-4 and TRBJ2-2; maybe TRBD1 (6 bases). Between the trimmed V and J ends, which lost 3 bases and 2 bases, there was a span of 7 bases. The CDR3 consists of 14 residues. Written as DNA, the CDR3 is TGTGCCAGCAGTTTGGGGGCCAACACCGGGGAGCTGTTTTTT. Translated: CASSLGANTGELFF.

This clonotype was observed many times. This chain connects TRBV7-3 to TRBJ2-3; D is possibly TRBD2 (6 bases). Germline assignment: CDR1 SGHTA and CDR2 FQGTGA. The CDR3 is made up of 14 amino acids. The V gene lost 1 base and the J gene lost 4 bases, with 9 bases spanning the gap. CDR3 loop: CASSLSPGADTQYF. CDR3 sequence (DNA): TGTGCCAGCAGCTTAAGTCCGGGGGCAGATACGCAGTATTTT. The full variable domain, its missing parts supplied by reference TRBV7-3 and TRBJ2-3, is GAGVSQTPSNKVTEKGKYVELRCDPISGHTALYWYRQSLGQGPEFLIYFQGTGAADDSGLPNDRFFAVRPEGSVSTLKIQRTERGDSAVYLCASSLSPGADTQYFGPGTRLTVL.

This clonotype has a count of ten or more. The rearrangement uses TRBV18 and TRBJ2-7; D gene ambiguous. This CDR3 spans 15 amino acids. Per germline, CDR1 KGHSH and CDR2 LQKENI. Trimming left V 2 bases short and J 2 bases short, with 13 bases between. The CDR3 DNA reads TGTGCCAGCTCACCAAGTGGGCTCCCTACCTACGAGCAGTACTTC. It encodes CASSPSGLPTYEQYF.

This clonotype was recorded at least ten times. One end of the junction is discordant with germline, which a read error may explain. The chain has TRBV20-1 and TRBJ1-2, with D possibly TRBD1 on 5 matching bases. Per germline, CDR1 DFQATT and CDR2 SNEGSKA (reference sequence). The CDR3 sequence is 11 residues long. CDR3 in amino acids: CTLSQGYGYTF. In nucleotides, the CDR3 is TGTACGCTCTCTCAGGGTTATGGCTACACCTTC.

Ten or more counts support this clonotype. The rearrangement links TRBV11-2 to TRBJ2-7, with 14 bases aligning to TRBD2. The CDR3 sequence is 17 residues long. Per the germline V gene, CDR1 is SGHAT and CDR2 is FQNNGV. The V and J ends lost 3 bases and 0 bases, in that order; junction bases with no gene match: 4. The CDR3 DNA reads as TGTGCCAGCAGCTTGCCCGGGACTAGCGGGGGCTCCTACGAGCAGTACTTC. The encoded protein is CASSLPGTSGGSYEQYF.

J is TRBJ1-3 and V is TRBV6-1; TRBD1 might be the D (6 bases). Trimming shortened V by 5 bases and J by 0 bases, and 17 bases separated the two germline ends. The V gene's germline CDR1 is MNHNS and CDR2 SASEGT. This CDR3 has 17 residues. The CDR3: CASSSETGTLSGNTIYF. The CDR3 coding sequence is TGTGCCAGCAGTTCCGAAACCGGGACACTCTCTGGAAACACCATATATTTT.

J is TRBJ2-2 and V is TRBV5-8; D unclear. V shed 4 bases and J shed 2 bases, with 6 bases lying between them. CDR1 and CDR2 (germline): SGHTS, YDEGEE. The CDR3 is made up of 13 amino acids. CDR3 coding DNA: TGTGCCAGCAGCCGGACCAACACCGGGGAGCTGTTTTTT. Protein: CASSRTNTGELFF.

The rearrangement joins TRBV7-6 to TRBJ1-1; TRBD1 is a possible D gene (5 bases). Looked up from germline, CDR1 is SGHVS and CDR2 is FNYEAQ. The CDR3 length is 15 residues. Trimming shortened V by 4 bases and J by 5 bases, and 17 bases separated the two germline ends. The CDR3 loop is CASSSPMGGYTEAFF. CDR3 in DNA: TGTGCCAGCAGCTCCCCGATGGGGGGTTATACTGAAGCTTTCTTT.

Ten or more counts support this clonotype. V and J are TRBV24-1 and TRBJ2-5, with a possible D match to TRBD1 (9 bases). Trimming left V 4 bases short and J 13 bases short, with 24 bases between. This CDR3 region has 15 residues. CDR1 and CDR2 (germline): KGHDR, SFDVKD. Written as DNA, the CDR3 is TGTGCCACCAGTGACCCGGGACAGGGACGGGGGGGCGCGTACTTC. Translated: CATSDPGQGRGGAYF.

This clonotype has ten or more counts. The chain uses TRBV12-3 or TRBV12-4 and TRBJ2-5; D remains ambiguous. Trimming removed 4 bases from V and 0 bases from J, with 9 bases in between. This CDR3 is built from 14 residues. The CDR3 nucleotides read TGTGCCAGCAGTTCAAGGCAGTACCAAGAGACCCAGTACTTC. It translates to CASSSRQYQETQYF.

This clonotype was picked up a small number of times. The chain uses TRBV3-1 and TRBJ2-7, with 7 bases identical to TRBD1. Germline V gene sequence: CDR1 LGHDT, CDR2 YNNKEL (reference sequence). V lost 1 base and J lost 6; bases outside the gene matches: 9. The CDR3 covers 15 residues. CDR3 amino acids: CASSQGTRQGSEQYF. For the CDR3, the DNA is TGTGCCAGCAGCCAAGGGACGAGACAGGGATCCGAGCAGTACTTC.

The chain uses TRBV19 and TRBJ2-1; a weak D match, TRBD2 (6 bases). Trimming stripped 9 bases from V and 6 bases from J, with 18 bases between. The CDR3 length is 14 residues. The V gene's germline CDR1 is LNHDA and CDR2 SQIVND (reference sequence). As DNA, the CDR3 is TGTGCCAGCACCAGCGGGTTTGGTAGCAATGAGCAGTTCTTC. Amino acids: CASTSGFGSNEQFF. The full variable domain, completed using reference TRBV19 and TRBJ2-1, is DGGITQSPKYLFRKEGQNVTLSCEQNLNHDAMYWYRQDPGQGLRLIYYSQIVNDFQKGDIAEGYSVSREKKESFPLTVTSAQKNPTAFYLCASTSGFGSNEQFFGPGTRLTVL.